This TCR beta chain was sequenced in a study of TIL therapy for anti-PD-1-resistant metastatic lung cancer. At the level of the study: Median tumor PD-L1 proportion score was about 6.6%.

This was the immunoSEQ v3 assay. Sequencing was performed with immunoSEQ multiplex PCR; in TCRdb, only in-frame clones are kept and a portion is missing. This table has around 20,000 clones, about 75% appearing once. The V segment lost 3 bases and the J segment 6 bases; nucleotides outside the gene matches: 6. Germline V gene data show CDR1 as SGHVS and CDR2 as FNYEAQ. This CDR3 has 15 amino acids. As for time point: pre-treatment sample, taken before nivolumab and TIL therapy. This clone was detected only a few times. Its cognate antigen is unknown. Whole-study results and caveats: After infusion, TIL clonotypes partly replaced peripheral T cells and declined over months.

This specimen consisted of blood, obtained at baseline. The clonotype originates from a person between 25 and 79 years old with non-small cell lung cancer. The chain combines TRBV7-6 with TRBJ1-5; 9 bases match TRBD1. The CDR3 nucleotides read TGTGCCAGCAGCTTTGGACAGGGGTTGGGTCAGCCCCAGCATTTT. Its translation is CASSFGQGLGQPQHF.